What follows are 18 T cell receptor beta chains derived from one specimen sequenced in a study of immune evolution from preneoplasia to lung adenocarcinoma. The protocol was immunoSEQ multiplex PCR, while the TCRdb copy is restricted to in-frame clones and leaves out a portion. The table records 6,000 to 7,500 clones, about three quarters of them present only once. Input material: FFPE minimally invasive lung adenocarcinoma tissue. The receptors stem from a person aged 55-85 years with lung adenocarcinoma.

By share of the sample, this clone is medium-sized. The V call is TRBV18, the J call TRBJ2-7, with TRBD2 matching 12 bases. Germline CDR1 reads KGHSH; CDR2 reads LQKENI. The CDR3 is made up of 15 amino acids. Trimming took 4 bases from V and 2 from J; bases not matched to a gene: 3. CDR3 residues: CASSRRLAGAYEQYF. The CDR3 DNA sequence: TGTGCCAGCTCACGAAGACTAGCGGGGGCCTACGAGCAGTACTTC.

The chain joins TRBV9 to TRBJ1-3; D is unclear. CDR1 and CDR2 from the germline V gene are SGDLS and YYNGEE. With 4 bases removed from V and 0 bases from J, the gap between germline ends came to 8 bases. This CDR3 is 14 amino acids long. The CDR3 bases are TGTGCCAGCAGCCCGCACTCCTCTGGAAACACCATATATTTT. It specifies CASSPHSSGNTIYF.

The V call is TRBV19, the J call TRBJ2-6; D is tentatively TRBD1 or TRBD2 (5 bases each). Germline CDR1 LNHDA, CDR2 SQIVND (reference sequence). This CDR3 region has 15 residues. V lost 7 bases to trimming and J lost 2 bases, with 12 bases between them. This CDR3 is CASIDLGAGANVLTF. Here the CDR3 DNA reads TGTGCCAGTATCGATCTGGGGGCTGGGGCCAACGTCCTGACTTTC.

V and J are TRBV11-3 and TRBJ2-3, with D maybe TRBD2 (6 bases). The V end was cut by 5 bases, the J end by 7 bases, with 10 bases between. Germline V lookup: CDR1 SGHNT, CDR2 YENEEA. The CDR3 consists of 12 residues. In DNA, the CDR3 is TGTGCCAGCAGCCCGGAGGGGAATACGCAGTATTTT. Translated: CASSPEGNTQYF. Variable domain in full (rest from reference TRBV11-3 and TRBJ2-3): EAGVVQSPRYKIIEKKQPVAFWCNPISGHNTLYWYLQNLGQGPELLIRYENEEAVDDSQLPKDRFSAERLKGVDSTLKIQPAELGDSAVYLCASSPEGNTQYFGPGTRLTVL.

V gene TRBV6-4 combines with J gene TRBJ2-1; the match to TRBD1 covers 11 bases. The CDR3 totals 16 residues. The germline gives CDR1 MRHNA, CDR2 SNTAGT. The V gene end was trimmed by 4 bases and the J gene end by 4 bases; junction bases not matched to a gene: 6. CDR3 sequence (DNA): TGTGCCAGCAGTGCCTCGGGGACAGGGGGTTACAATGAGCAGTTCTTC. Its protein product is CASSASGTGGYNEQFF.

Notes on this clone: Other nucleotide sequences in the sample specify the same CDR3. The gene calls are TRBV28 and TRBJ2-2; D uncertain. The CDR3 runs 12 residues. The V end lost 3 bases, the J end lost 4 bases, and 3 bases lay between the germline ends. Germline V gene data show CDR1 as MDHEN and CDR2 as SYDVKM. This CDR3 reads CASSLITGELFF. The CDR3 DNA follows: TGTGCCAGCAGTTTGATCACCGGGGAGCTGTTTTTT.

The CDR3 region is CASSLLGGHEQFF. CDR3 in DNA: TGCGCCAGCAGCTTGCTGGGCGGCCATGAGCAGTTCTTC. The gene calls are TRBV5-1 and TRBJ2-1; unclear D gene. The germline V and J ends were trimmed by 1 base and 8 bases, with 10 bases remaining between them. From germline, CDR1 is SGHRS and CDR2 YFSETQ. This CDR3 region has 13 residues.

The V call is TRBV18, the J call TRBJ2-7, with D possibly TRBD1 on 5 matching bases. This CDR3 contains 15 residues. The germline V gene encodes CDR1 KGHSH and CDR2 LQKENI. Between the trimmed V and J ends, which lost 1 base and 2 bases, there was a span of 12 bases. The CDR3 nucleotides read TGTGCCAGCTCACCACAGGGGTCGGGTCCCTACGAGCAGTACTTC. The encoded protein is CASSPQGSGPYEQYF.

V is TRBV27 and J is TRBJ2-7; 9 bases agree with TRBD1. The CDR3 extends over 14 amino acids. Germline CDR1 MNHEY, CDR2 SMNVEV (reference sequence). The ends lost 5 bases at V and 3 bases at J; junction bases unmatched: 5. As DNA, the CDR3 is TGTGCCAGCAGTACGGGACAGGGTGGCTACGAGCAGTACTTC. This sequence encodes CASSTGQGGYEQYF.

This chain uses TRBV5-8 with TRBJ1-5; D gene unclear. V was clipped by 4 bases and J by 3 bases, with 14 bases between them. Germline V lookup: CDR1 SGHTS, CDR2 YDEGEE. There are 15 residues in the CDR3. In DNA form, the CDR3 reads TGTGCCAGCAGCCGAGGACCAGTGATCAATCAGCCCCAGCATTTT. Protein sequence: CASSRGPVINQPQHF.

This clone was recorded only once. This chain links TRBV10-3 with TRBJ1-5, with 8 bases that match TRBD1. The length of the CDR3 is 16 residues. Trimming took 1 base from V and 2 from J; bases not matched to a gene: 4. Looked up from germline, CDR1 is ENHRY and CDR2 is SYGVKD. The CDR3 sequence: CAISEYETGGNQPQHF. CDR3 nucleotides: TGTGCCATCAGTGAGTATGAGACAGGGGGCAATCAGCCCCAGCATTTT.

The V call is TRBV5-4, the J call TRBJ2-7, with D possibly being TRBD2 (5 bases). Per the germline V gene, CDR1 is SGHNT and CDR2 is YYREEE (reference sequence). V shed 5 bases and J shed 2 bases, with 17 bases lying between them. The CDR3 is 15 residues long. The CDR3 bases are TGTGCCAGCAGTCTATACGCGGACTCGACCTACGAGCAGTACTTC. It translates to CASSLYADSTYEQYF. Supplemented by reference TRBV5-4 and TRBJ2-7, the full variable domain reads ETGVTQSPTHLIKTRGQQVTLRCSSQSGHNTVSWYQQALGQGPQFIFQYYREEENGRGNFPPRFSGLQFPNYSSELNVNALELDDSALYLCASSLYADSTYEQYFGPGTRLTVT.

This clone was observed a few times. The gene calls are TRBV4-1 and TRBJ2-7; 7 nucleotides align to TRBD2. The V and J ends lost 1 base and 3 bases, in that order; junction bases with no gene match: 6. CDR1 is MGHRA, CDR2 YSYEKL, per germline. The length of the CDR3 is 15 residues. CDR3 in DNA: TGCGCCAGCAGCCAAGCCGAGACTAGCATCTACGAGCAGTACTTC. Translation gives CASSQAETSIYEQYF.

This clone was seen a handful of times. CDR3 DNA sequence: TGTGCCAGCAGTTCGGCTAGCGGGTACAATGAGCAGTTCTTC. This sequence encodes CASSSASGYNEQFF. This sequence joins TRBV9 and TRBJ2-1, with 8 bases matching TRBD2. CDR1 and CDR2 (germline): SGDLS, YYNGEE. The J segment lost 4 bases and the V segment lost 5 bases, leaving 5 bases of the junction unmatched. The CDR3 loop spans 14 amino acids.

This clone came up a few times. The V and J genes are TRBV11-2 and TRBJ2-5; D might be TRBD2 (7 bases). This CDR3 region has 17 residues. CDR1 and CDR2 (germline): SGHAT, FQNNGV. V shed 5 bases and J shed 5 bases, with 24 bases lying between them. DNA of the CDR3: TGTGCCAGCAGCGCACACTCCCGGGGGGCGCTTTTGGAGACCCAGTACTTC. Translation gives CASSAHSRGALLETQYF.

The rearrangement links TRBV9 to TRBJ1-2; D ambiguous. V shed 6 bases and J shed 0 bases, with 12 bases lying between them. The germline gives CDR1 SGDLS, CDR2 YYNGEE. This CDR3 contains 14 residues. The CDR3 coding sequence is TGTGCCAGCACCCGGGGAGTTACTAACTATGGCTACACCTTC. Residues: CASTRGVTNYGYTF.

The V gene is TRBV14, the J gene TRBJ2-7, with D possibly being TRBD2 (5 bases). The V gene's germline CDR1 is SGHDN and CDR2 FVKESK. The CDR3 sequence is 14 residues long. V shed 3 bases and J shed 3 bases, with 12 bases lying between them. CDR3 nucleotides: TGTGCCAGCAGCCAGGGAAGGGAGTTCTACGAGCAGTACTTC. It is translated as CASSQGREFYEQYF.

This rearrangement joins TRBV29-1 to TRBJ1-4; possible D gene TRBD1, 5 bases. The CDR3 length is 11 residues. Germline V lookup: CDR1 SQVTM, CDR2 ANQGSEA. V was cut by 4 bases and J by 7 bases, with 7 bases left in between. The CDR3 coding sequence is TGCAGCGTTGGGACAATTGAAAAACTGTTTTTT. It is translated as CSVGTIEKLFF.